This entry is about one T cell receptor (beta chain). Its antigen is as yet unknown. The data stem from a study of a mutant IDH1 vaccine in newly diagnosed glioma. On the study more broadly: Before enrollment, patients got radiotherapy alone, temozolomide alone, or mostly the combination.

The CDR3 is 13 amino acids. The ends were cut back, 10 bases at V and 0 bases at J, with 12 bases in the middle. Germline CDR1 reads LNHDA; CDR2 reads SQIVND (reference sequence). Time point denoted: week 23, last vaccination. Topical imiquimod was applied with each vaccine dose, which held 300 ug of mutant IDH1 20-mer peptide. In every donor, the tumor was a new WHO grade 3 or 4 IDH1-mutant, ATRX-lost astrocytoma. Some clones are missing from TCRdb's copy, which holds only in-frame ones; the method was immunoSEQ multiplex PCR. The sample records 70,000 to 90,000 clones, approximately 85% being singletons.

The clonotype comes from a man in his thirties or forties with glioma. Some clones in this sample may be carry-over from other donors' samples. Sequenced here: PBMCs, sampled from a glioma patient whose treatment included an IDH1 peptide vaccine. The V call is TRBV19, the J call TRBJ1-1; perhaps TRBD1 as D (6 bases). For the CDR3, the DNA is TGTGCCACCGGGGGCAGTCTGAACACTGAAGCTTTCTTT. Its translation: CATGGSLNTEAFF.